This TCR beta chain stems from a study of T cells in Graves' hyperthyroidism and ophthalmopathy. This clonotype was detected ten times or more. CDR1 DFQATT and CDR2 SNEGSKA come from the germline V gene (reference sequence). There are 14 residues in the CDR3. Trimming stripped 1 base from V and 1 base from J, with 11 bases between. RNA transcripts gave rise to amplified TCR beta CDR3 regions. HTBI primers were the set used in a first-round RT-PCR of the TCR CDR3. One entry per CDR3 protein results from TCRdb running MiXCR on the multiplex PCR reads. Among 250,000 to 300,000 distinct CDR3 sequences listed, approximately 15% were seen once. Stable disease denoted Graves' hyperthyroidism without ophthalmopathy progression within 18 months. Diagnoses were established using clinical symptoms, serum thyroxine and TRAb, thyroid ultrasound and orbital computed tomography.

The chain joins TRBV20-1 to TRBJ2-7; D remains ambiguous. The clonotype originates from a woman between 35 and 50 years old with Graves' hyperthyroidism. Specimen: blood. The CDR3 DNA reads as TGCAGTGCTAGAGGTACTGCTACTTCCTACGAGCAGTACTTC. This gives the protein CSARGTATSYEQYF.